The 19 T cell receptor beta chains presented below share a single source sample, sequenced in a study of control samples from healthy donors and cancer patients. Repertoires were generated with immunoSEQ multiplex PCR, while TCRdb's copy carries only in-frame clones and drops some. The table records roughly 120,000 clones, approximately 90% of them present only once. Sequencing used blood. The source is a woman between 65 and 79 years old in good health.

This clone was seen a handful of times. This chain connects TRBV20-1 to TRBJ1-1; D is unclear. This CDR3 comprises 13 residues. V was pared by 3 bases and J by 0 bases, with 8 bases between. CDR1 DFQATT and CDR2 SNEGSKA come from the germline V gene (reference sequence). CDR3 protein: CSASPTMNTEAFF. Here the CDR3 DNA reads TGCAGTGCTAGTCCCACCATGAACACTGAAGCTTTCTTT.

About this clone: At the DNA level, this CDR3 is encoded by other sequences in the same sample as well. This chain links TRBV10-1 with TRBJ2-7; D might be TRBD1 or TRBD2, each matching 6 bases. This CDR3 comprises 14 residues. CDR1 is WNHNN, CDR2 SYGVQD, per germline (reference sequence). Trimming left V 6 bases short and J 4 bases short, with 16 bases between. As DNA, the CDR3 is TGCGCCAGCAGCCCCGGAGGGGGGTTGTACGAGCAGTACTTC. Residues: CASSPGGGLYEQYF.

This clone was seen once. The chain has TRBV2 and TRBJ2-3; D unclear. CDR1 and CDR2 (germline): SNHLY, FYNNEI. V shed 7 bases and J shed 0 bases, with 17 bases lying between them. The CDR3 is 16 amino acids. Here the CDR3 reads CASTLRSGSSTDTQYF. For the CDR3, the DNA is TGTGCCAGCACCTTAAGGAGTGGGTCTAGCACAGATACGCAGTATTTT.

V and J are TRBV12-5 and TRBJ1-1; D call uncertain. Deletions cut 0 bases from V and 1 base from J, with 9 bases between. Germline CDR1 is LGHNT and CDR2 is FRNRAP. CDR3 length: 15 residues. CDR3 DNA: TGTGCTAGTGGTTTGGTAACATCCGGGAACACTGAAGCTTTCTTT. Its translation: CASGLVTSGNTEAFF. Full variable domain (outside the CDR3, taken from reference TRBV12-5 and TRBJ1-1): DARVTQTPRHKVTEMGQEVTMRCQPILGHNTVFWYRQTMMQGLELLAYFRNRAPLDDSGMPKDRFSAEMPDATLATLKIQPSEPRDSAVYFCASGLVTSGNTEAFFGQGTRLTVV.

The chain combines TRBV28 with TRBJ1-1, with D tentatively TRBD1 (5 bases). This CDR3 has 14 residues. The germline CDR1 and CDR2 sequences are MDHEN and SYDVKM. Trimming shortened V by 6 bases and J by 6 bases, and 17 bases separated the two germline ends. The CDR3 reads CASRSPGTSPEAFF. CDR3 DNA: TGTGCCAGCAGGTCCCCAGGGACGTCGCCTGAAGCTTTCTTT. Complete variable domain (other parts from reference TRBV28 and TRBJ1-1): DVKVTQSSRYLVKRTGEKVFLECVQDMDHENMFWYRQDPGLGLRLIYFSYDVKMKEKGDIPEGYSVSREKKERFSLILESASTNQTSMYLCASRSPGTSPEAFFGQGTRLTVV.

The table lists this clone with a count of one. The chain links TRBV13 to TRBJ1-2; D is undetermined. The CDR3 contains 14 residues. V dropped 0 bases and J dropped 1 base, with 6 bases sitting between them. Germline assignment: CDR1 PRHDT and CDR2 FYEKMQ (reference sequence). The CDR3 DNA reads as TGTGCCAGCAGCTTAGGTTCTGTTAACTATGGCTACACCTTC. This codes for CASSLGSVNYGYTF. Variable domain in full (rest from reference TRBV13 and TRBJ1-2): AAGVIQSPRHLIKEKRETATLKCYPIPRHDTVYWYQQGPGQDPQFLISFYEKMQSDKGSIPDRFSAQQFSDYHSELNMSSLELGDSALYFCASSLGSVNYGYTFGSGTRLTVV.

V is TRBV5-4 and J is TRBJ2-5, with D possibly matching TRBD1 (7 bases). V was cut by 0 bases and J by 4 bases, with 16 bases left in between. The CDR3 covers 16 residues. CDR1 is SGHNT, CDR2 YYREEE, per germline (reference sequence). The CDR3 is CASSLGGAGGPETQYF. CDR3 coding DNA: TGTGCCAGCAGCTTGGGGGGAGCAGGGGGGCCAGAGACCCAGTACTTC.

V usage is TRBV2 and J usage is TRBJ1-2, with D maybe TRBD1 (5 bases). The CDR3 sequence is 16 residues long. The germline gives CDR1 SNHLY, CDR2 FYNNEI. Between the trimmed V and J ends, which lost 10 bases and 0 bases, there was a span of 21 bases. The CDR3 nucleotides are TGTGCCAAAGGGGCGGCCCAGACGGTGACTAACTATGGCTACACCTTC. Translation: CAKGAAQTVTNYGYTF.

This rearrangement joins TRBV19 to TRBJ2-3; 9 nucleotides match TRBD2. Trimming removed 0 bases from V and 7 bases from J; junction bases left unmatched: 11. CDR3 length equals 17 residues. Germline CDR1 LNHDA, CDR2 SQIVND (reference sequence). CDR3 region: CASSIDPQRAGGYTQYF. CDR3 nucleotides: TGTGCCAGTAGTATAGATCCTCAACGAGCGGGGGGTTATACGCAGTATTTT.

V and J are TRBV9 and TRBJ2-3, with D perhaps matching TRBD2 (5 bases). The V end lost 4 bases, the J end lost 6 bases, and 15 bases lay between the germline ends. Germline V gene sequence: CDR1 SGDLS, CDR2 YYNGEE. The CDR3 spans 14 residues. CDR3: CASSPFDGEDTQYF. CDR3 DNA sequence: TGTGCCAGCAGCCCGTTCGATGGGGAGGATACGCAGTATTTT.

The chain couples TRBV5-8 to TRBJ2-1; 11 nucleotides line up with TRBD2. The CDR3 sequence is 17 residues long. V lost 7 bases, J lost 5 bases, and 14 bases stayed unmatched. CDR1 is SGHTS, CDR2 YDEGEE, per germline. This CDR3 is CASPQWLAGGANNEQFF. The CDR3 DNA reads TGTGCCAGCCCCCAATGGCTAGCGGGGGGCGCGAACAATGAGCAGTTCTTC. Using reference TRBV5-8 and TRBJ2-1 for the parts outside the CDR3, the full variable domain is EAGVTQSPTHLIKTRGQQATLRCSPISGHTSVYWYQQALGLGLQFLLWYDEGEERNRGNFPPRFSGRQFPNYSSELNVNALELEDSALYLCASPQWLAGGANNEQFFGPGTRLTVL.

The rearrangement uses TRBV19 and TRBJ2-7; D is possibly TRBD1 (6 bases). The CDR3 totals 15 residues. In germline, CDR1 is LNHDA, CDR2 SQIVND (reference sequence). The V and J ends lost 1 base and 6 bases respectively, with 16 bases between them. CDR3: CASSIAGTSGAEQYF. For the CDR3, the DNA is TGTGCCAGTAGTATAGCCGGGACGTCAGGGGCCGAGCAGTACTTC. Using reference TRBV19 and TRBJ2-7 for the parts outside the CDR3, the full variable domain is DGGITQSPKYLFRKEGQNVTLSCEQNLNHDAMYWYRQDPGQGLRLIYYSQIVNDFQKGDIAEGYSVSREKKESFPLTVTSAQKNPTAFYLCASSIAGTSGAEQYFGPGTRLTVT.

The rearrangement links TRBV7-8 to TRBJ2-2, with D maybe TRBD2 (5 bases). The CDR3 spans 17 residues. From germline, CDR1 is SGHVS and CDR2 FQNEAQ. V gave up 1 base and J gave up 0 bases, with 12 bases separating them. The chain's CDR3 is CASSLGGRRTNTGELFF. CDR3 DNA sequence: TGTGCCAGCAGCTTAGGAGGGCGGAGAACGAACACCGGGGAGCTGTTTTTT.

V usage is TRBV28 and J usage is TRBJ1-5; TRBD1 might be the D (6 bases). CDR1 and CDR2 from the germline V gene are MDHEN and SYDVKM. The length of the CDR3 is 14 residues. The V gene lost 7 bases and the J gene lost 6 bases, with 16 bases spanning the gap. The CDR3: CASIPAGGAQPQHF. In DNA, the CDR3 is TGTGCCAGCATTCCGGCGGGGGGGGCTCAGCCCCAGCATTTT.

The chain recombines TRBV4-3 with TRBJ1-2; D ambiguous. The length of the CDR3 is 11 residues. Germline loops: CDR1 LGHNA, CDR2 YSLEER. Trimming took 4 bases from V and 5 from J, leaving 5 bases between them. The CDR3 is CASSLGYGYTF. The CDR3 coding sequence is TGCGCCAGCAGCCTAGGGTATGGCTACACCTTC.

V gene TRBV5-1 combines with J gene TRBJ1-2; D perhaps matches TRBD1 (6 bases). The CDR3 loop spans 13 amino acids. V was trimmed by 4 bases and J by 2 bases, leaving 9 bases between them. CDR1 is SGHRS, CDR2 YFSETQ, per germline. The CDR3 here is CASSLQGNYGYTF. CDR3 nucleotides: TGCGCCAGCAGCCTACAGGGAAACTATGGCTACACCTTC.

The chain couples TRBV12-2 to TRBJ1-6; the D call of TRBD1 is as the table states it, not checked on the DNA. TRBV12-2 is a known pseudogene. This CDR3 has 14 amino acids. CDR3 in DNA: TGTGCAAGTCGCACCTATTCAGGTAATTCACCCCTCCACTTT. Protein: CASRTYSGNSPLHF.

This clone was recorded once. This chain connects TRBV7-2 to TRBJ2-5; 9 bases match TRBD2. In germline, CDR1 is SGHTA, CDR2 FQGNSA. V gave up 4 bases and J gave up 5 bases; unmatched junction bases: 5. This CDR3 spans 14 amino acids. This CDR3 reads CASSSRLAGETQYF. The CDR3 DNA reads as TGTGCCAGCAGCTCCAGGCTAGCGGGGGAGACCCAGTACTTC.

This chain's CDR3 is CASSVLDRGEDTQYF. Here the CDR3 DNA reads TGTGCCAGCAGCGTACTGGACAGGGGAGAAGATACGCAGTATTTT. The chain carries TRBV9 and TRBJ2-3; 9 bases agree with TRBD1. After removal of 1 base from V and 5 bases from J, the junction contained 5 bases not matched to a gene. Germline V gene data show CDR1 as SGDLS and CDR2 as YYNGEE. The CDR3 spans 15 residues.